A selection of T cell receptor beta chains follows, all from one sample in a study of follicular helper T cells after annual influenza vaccination. Profiled with immunoSEQ multiplex PCR; TCRdb holds only in-frame clones, not every one. The sample has 1,200 or so clones; roughly 70% are singletons. Sequencing used CXCR5+ CD38+ circulating T follicular helper cells from blood, obtained 7 days after influenza vaccination. The receptors shown here come from an adult who received the influenza vaccine. The CDR3 runs from the conserved cysteine through the conserved F or W. The order of the fields is D gene, clone size, V gene, J gene, CDR3 DNA, CDR3 protein. The D gene is left open where the match is weak. Clone size is given for some rows only: seen once, a few or many times, or a class if the clone is expanded.

D: -
size: once
V: TRBV2
J: TRBJ2-3
DNA: TGTGCCAGCAGTTCTGCCCCTAGCACAGATACGCAGTATTTT
CDR3: CASSSAPSTDTQYF

D: -
size: once
V: TRBV7-2
J: TRBJ1-1
DNA: TGTGCCAGCAGCCCGGACCGCATGAACACTGAAGCTTTCTTT
CDR3: CASSPDRMNTEAFF

D: -
size: -
V: TRBV6-1
J: TRBJ1-2
DNA: TGTGCCAGCATTTCCGGACAGTACTCCTATGGCTACACCTTC
CDR3: CASISGQYSYGYTF

D: TRBD1
size: -
V: TRBV7-8
J: TRBJ2-7
DNA: TGTGCCAGCAGCGGGACAGGGCCCGAGCAGTACTTC
CDR3: CASSGTGPEQYF

D: -
size: -
V: TRBV29-1
J: TRBJ2-7
DNA: TGCAGCGTTGGGCAGCGGAGCTACGAGCAGTACTTC
CDR3: CSVGQRSYEQYF

D: -
size: -
V: TRBV19
J: TRBJ2-2
DNA: TGTGCCAGTTGCCCCGGGAGTCTCGCCACCGGGGAGCTGTTTTTT
CDR3: CASCPGSLATGELFF

D: TRBD1
size: -
V: TRBV18
J: TRBJ1-1
DNA: TGTGCCAGCTCACCGAGGGGGACAGGGGAGAACACTGAAGCTTTCTTT
CDR3: CASSPRGTGENTEAFF

D: -
size: -
V: TRBV28
J: TRBJ2-3
DNA: TGTGCCAGCAGTTCCTACACAGATACGCAGTATTTT
CDR3: CASSSYTDTQYF

D: -
size: -
V: TRBV6-1
J: TRBJ2-2
DNA: TGTGCCAGCAGTGGCGCACCCTCGAACACCGGGGAGCTGTTTTTT
CDR3: CASSGAPSNTGELFF

D: -
size: -
V: TRBV30
J: TRBJ1-2
DNA: TGTGCCTGGAGTTCCGGGACAACTAACTATGGCTACACCTTC
CDR3: CAWSSGTTNYGYTF

D: -
size: -
V: TRBV6-4
J: TRBJ1-2
DNA: TGTGCCAGCAGTGCGATGGGGGGTGCTAACTATGGCTACACCTTC
CDR3: CASSAMGGANYGYTF

D: TRBD2
size: few
V: TRBV19
J: TRBJ2-3
DNA: TGTGCCAGTAGCCTAGGGAAGGGACTAGCGGGGGCAGATACGCAGTATTTT
CDR3: CASSLGKGLAGADTQYF

D: -
size: -
V: TRBV28
J: TRBJ2-1
DNA: TGTGCCAGCAGTTTATTTTCCACAGGGCGGAATGAGCAGTTCTTC
CDR3: CASSLFSTGRNEQFF

D: -
size: -
V: TRBV6-6
J: TRBJ1-2
DNA: TGTGCCAGCAGTTCCCCCCGGGACGGTAACTATGGCTACACCTTC
CDR3: CASSSPRDGNYGYTF

D: -
size: few
V: TRBV7-9
J: TRBJ1-2
DNA: TGTGCCAGCGGATCAGGAGACTATGGCTACACCTTC
CDR3: CASGSGDYGYTF

D: -
size: -
V: TRBV7-2
J: TRBJ2-3
DNA: TGTGCCAGCAGCTTGGGTATTCAGGCAGATACGCAGTATTTT
CDR3: CASSLGIQADTQYF

D: TRBD1
size: -
V: TRBV5-6
J: TRBJ1-2
DNA: TGTGCCAGCAGATCAACAGGGGTCTATGGCTACACCTTC
CDR3: CASRSTGVYGYTF

D: TRBD1
size: -
V: TRBV19
J: TRBJ1-2
DNA: TGTGCCAGTAGCAGACAGGGGATGAGTAGCTATGGCTACACCTTC
CDR3: CASSRQGMSSYGYTF

D: TRBD2
size: -
V: TRBV19
J: TRBJ2-1
DNA: TGTGCCAGTACCCTCGGGGGGGGCTTCTACAATGAGCAGTTCTTC
CDR3: CASTLGGGFYNEQFF

D: TRBD1
size: -
V: TRBV6-1
J: TRBJ1-6
DNA: TGTGCCAGCAGACCTGACAGGGGGAATTCACCCCTCCACTTT
CDR3: CASRPDRGNSPLHF

D: TRBD2
size: -
V: TRBV15
J: TRBJ2-5
DNA: TGTGCCACCAGCAGAGCTTTCACTAGCGGCGCCCCAGAGACCCAGTACTTC
CDR3: CATSRAFTSGAPETQYF

D: -
size: -
V: TRBV27
J: TRBJ1-4
DNA: TGTGCCAGCAGTCCCCTTTGGAAGGCGCGGAAATTCGAAAAACTGTTTTTT
CDR3: CASSPLWKARKFEKLFF

D: TRBD2
size: -
V: TRBV6-5
J: TRBJ2-7
DNA: TGTGCCAGCATTCCGGCAGCGGGAGGTCGGGGGGAGCAGTACTTC
CDR3: CASIPAAGGRGEQYF

D: TRBD1
size: -
V: TRBV7-8
J: TRBJ1-4
DNA: TGTGCCAGCAGCTTAGTACAGGGGGAAAAACTGTTTTTT
CDR3: CASSLVQGEKLFF